The 11 T cell receptor beta chains listed next were all sequenced from one sample in a study of blood T cell repertoires in COVID-19. Profiling relied on immunoSEQ multiplex PCR, and the TCRdb table lists in-frame clones only, not all of them. The sample includes 100,000 to 150,000 clones, about 80% of them seen just once. Sequences were obtained from peripheral blood. The receptors come from a man aged 55 to 70 with acute or convalescent COVID-19.

The genes are TRBV7-3 and TRBJ2-1; tentatively, D is TRBD2 (6 bases). V was cut by 5 bases and J by 5 bases, with 16 bases left in between. This CDR3 comprises 15 residues. CDR1 is SGHTA and CDR2 is FQGTGA in the germline V gene. CDR3 amino acids: CASSPTGVADNEQFF. The CDR3, as DNA: TGTGCCAGCAGCCCTACCGGGGTAGCGGACAATGAGCAGTTCTTC.

The chain employs TRBV7-3 and TRBJ1-6; 8 bases are a match to TRBD1. Trimming cost V 3 bases and J 10 bases; bases outside gene matches: 2. Per germline, CDR1 SGHTA and CDR2 FQGTGA. There are 13 residues in the CDR3. Written as DNA, the CDR3 is TGTGCCAGCAGCTTCACAGGGGGATCACCCCTCCACTTT. Translated: CASSFTGGSPLHF. The complete variable domain, with remaining parts taken from reference TRBV7-3 and TRBJ1-6, reads GAGVSQTPSNKVTEKGKYVELRCDPISGHTALYWYRQSLGQGPEFLIYFQGTGAADDSGLPNDRFFAVRPEGSVSTLKIQRTERGDSAVYLCASSFTGGSPLHFGNGTRLTVT.

The chain employs TRBV5-1 and TRBJ1-2; D is possibly TRBD1 (6 bases). This CDR3 comprises 14 residues. The germline CDR1 and CDR2 sequences are SGHRS and YFSETQ. Trimming removed 1 base at V and 3 bases at J, with 10 bases between. Here the CDR3 DNA reads TGCGCCAGCAGCTTGAATGGACAGTACTATGGCTACACCTTC. Protein product: CASSLNGQYYGYTF.

This clone appeared a few times. CDR3 amino acids: CASSPSEGEQYF. As DNA, the CDR3 is TGTGCCAGCAGTCCCTCGGAGGGCGAGCAGTACTTC. V gene TRBV12-3 or TRBV12-4 combines with J gene TRBJ2-7, with a tentative D call TRBD2 (6 bases). The V gene lost 5 bases and the J gene lost 6 bases, with 11 bases spanning the gap. CDR3 size: 12 residues.

The V and J genes are TRBV28 and TRBJ2-3; TRBD2 agrees at 9 bases. The J segment lost 5 bases and the V segment lost 4 bases, leaving 7 bases of the junction unmatched. This CDR3 contains 15 residues. Germline assignment: CDR1 MDHEN and CDR2 SYDVKM. CDR3 sequence reads: CASSSISGSGDTQYF. CDR3 DNA sequence: TGTGCCAGCAGTTCGATTAGCGGGAGTGGAGATACGCAGTATTTT.

This chain joins TRBV3-1 (or the pseudogene TRBV3-2) and TRBJ1-2; 10 bases are a match to TRBD1. CDR3 size: 15 residues. With V trimmed by 1 base and J by 8 bases, 7 bases remained unmatched. Germline lookup yields CDR1 LGHDT and CDR2 YNNKEL (reference sequence). CDR3: CASSQGPGQGVGYTF. Here the CDR3 DNA reads TGTGCCAGCAGCCAAGGGCCCGGACAGGGGGTCGGCTACACCTTC.

The chain is built from TRBV5-1 and TRBJ2-5; 8 bases align to TRBD1. The ends lost 4 bases at V and 1 base at J; junction bases unmatched: 9. The length of the CDR3 is 16 residues. From germline, CDR1 is SGHRS and CDR2 YFSETQ. The CDR3 region is CASSRGTGWPQETQYF. DNA for the CDR3: TGCGCCAGCAGCCGAGGGACAGGATGGCCCCAAGAGACCCAGTACTTC.

This clone is a singleton in its sample. This chain links TRBV3-1 (or the pseudogene TRBV3-2) with TRBJ2-3; TRBD2 matches at 10 bases. The length of the CDR3 is 16 residues. From germline, CDR1 is LGHDT and CDR2 YNNKEL (reference sequence). V trimming: 0 bases; J trimming: 6 bases; junction bases outside the gene matches: 6. The chain's CDR3 is CASSQDPGTSVDTQYF. CDR3 in DNA: TGTGCCAGCAGCCAAGATCCGGGGACTAGCGTTGATACGCAGTATTTT.

V is TRBV2 and J is TRBJ1-4; 9 positions match TRBD1. This CDR3 spans 15 amino acids. Germline V lookup: CDR1 SNHLY, CDR2 FYNNEI. Trimming cost V 2 bases and J 13 bases; bases outside gene matches: 11. CDR3 region: CASSERTGDASALFF. CDR3 DNA: TGTGCCAGCAGTGAAAGGACAGGGGATGCTTCGGCACTGTTTTTT.

The chain couples TRBV5-1 to TRBJ2-1; weak D call: TRBD2 (6 bases). V lost 5 bases, J lost 4 bases, and 16 bases lay in between. Per germline, CDR1 SGHRS and CDR2 YFSETQ. This CDR3 has 15 amino acids. The CDR3 protein is CASSLGAGRYNEQFF. The CDR3 nucleotides read TGCGCCAGCAGTCTCGGGGCCGGGAGATACAATGAGCAGTTCTTC.

The chain has TRBV27 and TRBJ2-1; D perhaps matches TRBD2 (5 bases). CDR1 and CDR2 (germline): MNHEY, SMNVEV (reference sequence). Deletions cut 4 bases from V and 7 bases from J, with 20 bases between. This CDR3 is built from 16 residues. The CDR3 protein is CASSSHERLRLNEQFF. The CDR3 DNA reads as TGTGCCAGCAGTTCCCACGAGCGCCTCAGACTAAATGAGCAGTTCTTC.